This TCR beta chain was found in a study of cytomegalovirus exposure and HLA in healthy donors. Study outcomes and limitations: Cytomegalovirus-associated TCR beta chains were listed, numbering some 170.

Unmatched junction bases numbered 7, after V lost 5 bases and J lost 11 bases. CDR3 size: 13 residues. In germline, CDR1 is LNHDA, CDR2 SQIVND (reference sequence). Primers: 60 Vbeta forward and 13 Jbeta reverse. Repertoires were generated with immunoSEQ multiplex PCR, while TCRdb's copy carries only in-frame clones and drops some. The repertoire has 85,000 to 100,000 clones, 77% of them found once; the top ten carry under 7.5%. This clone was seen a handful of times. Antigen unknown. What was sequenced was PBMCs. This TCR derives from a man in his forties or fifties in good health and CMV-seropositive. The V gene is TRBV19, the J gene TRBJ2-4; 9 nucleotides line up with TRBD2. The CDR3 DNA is TGTGCCAGTAGTCCGGGCGGGGGGGGCCTTCAGTACTTC. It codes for CASSPGGGGLQYF.